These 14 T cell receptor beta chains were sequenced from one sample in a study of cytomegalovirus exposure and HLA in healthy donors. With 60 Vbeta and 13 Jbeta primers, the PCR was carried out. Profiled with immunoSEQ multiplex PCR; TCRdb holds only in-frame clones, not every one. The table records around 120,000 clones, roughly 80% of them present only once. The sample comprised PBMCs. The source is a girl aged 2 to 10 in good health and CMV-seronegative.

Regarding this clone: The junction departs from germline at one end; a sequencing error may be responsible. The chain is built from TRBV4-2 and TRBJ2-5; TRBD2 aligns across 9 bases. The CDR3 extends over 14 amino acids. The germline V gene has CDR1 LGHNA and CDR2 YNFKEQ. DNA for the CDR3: TGTGCCGGCAGCTGGGGACTAGCTGGCGAGACCCAGTACTTC. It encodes CAGSWGLAGETQYF.

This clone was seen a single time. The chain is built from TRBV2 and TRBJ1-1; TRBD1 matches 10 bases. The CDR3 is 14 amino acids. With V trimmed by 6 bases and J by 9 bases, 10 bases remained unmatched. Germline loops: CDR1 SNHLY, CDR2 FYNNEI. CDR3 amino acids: CASRVEGTGDKAFF. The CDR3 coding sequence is TGTGCCAGCAGGGTAGAGGGGACAGGGGATAAAGCTTTCTTT.

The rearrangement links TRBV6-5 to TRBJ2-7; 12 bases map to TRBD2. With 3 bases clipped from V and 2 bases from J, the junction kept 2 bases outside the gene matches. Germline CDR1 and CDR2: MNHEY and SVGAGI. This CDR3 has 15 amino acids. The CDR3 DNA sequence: TGTGCCAGCAGTTATTCTAGCGGGGGGGCCTACGAGCAGTACTTC. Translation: CASSYSSGGAYEQYF.

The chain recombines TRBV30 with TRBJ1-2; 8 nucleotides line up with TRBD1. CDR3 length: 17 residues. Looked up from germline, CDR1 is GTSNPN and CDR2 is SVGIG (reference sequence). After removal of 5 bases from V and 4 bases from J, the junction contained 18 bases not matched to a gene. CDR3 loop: CAWVDGGTGPRVYGYTF. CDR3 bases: TGTGCCTGGGTAGACGGAGGGACAGGCCCAAGGGTCTATGGCTACACCTTC. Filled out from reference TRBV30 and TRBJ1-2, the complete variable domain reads SQTIHQWPATLVQPVGSPLSLECTVEGTSNPNLYWYRQAAGRGLQLLFYSVGIGQISSEVPQNLSASRPQDRQFILSSKKLLLSDSGFYLCAWVDGGTGPRVYGYTFGSGTRLTVV.

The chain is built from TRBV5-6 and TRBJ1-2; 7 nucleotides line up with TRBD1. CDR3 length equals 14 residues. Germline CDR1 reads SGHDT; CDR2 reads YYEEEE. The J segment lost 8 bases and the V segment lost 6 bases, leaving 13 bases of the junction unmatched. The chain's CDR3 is CASNVRATGSGYTF. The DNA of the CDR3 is TGTGCCAGCAACGTTCGAGCGACAGGGAGCGGCTACACCTTC.

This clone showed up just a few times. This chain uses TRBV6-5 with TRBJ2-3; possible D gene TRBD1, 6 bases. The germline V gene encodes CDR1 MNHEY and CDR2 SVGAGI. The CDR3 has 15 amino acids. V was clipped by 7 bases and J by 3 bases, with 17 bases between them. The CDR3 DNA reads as TGTGCCAGCATTAGGGACATCGGGTCTACAGATACGCAGTATTTT. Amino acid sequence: CASIRDIGSTDTQYF.

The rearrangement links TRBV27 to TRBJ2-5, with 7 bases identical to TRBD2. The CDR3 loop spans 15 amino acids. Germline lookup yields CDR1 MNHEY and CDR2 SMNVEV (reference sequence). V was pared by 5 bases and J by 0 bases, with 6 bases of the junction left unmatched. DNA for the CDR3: TGTGCCAGCAGTCCCCCGGGACTACACCAAGAGACCCAGTACTTC. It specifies CASSPPGLHQETQYF.

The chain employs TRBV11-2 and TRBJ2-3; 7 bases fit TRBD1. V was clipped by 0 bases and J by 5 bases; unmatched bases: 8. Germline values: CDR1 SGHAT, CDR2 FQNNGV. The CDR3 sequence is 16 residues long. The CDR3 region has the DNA TGTGCCAGCAGCTTAGAAGGGGGCCGACCAAGAGATACGCAGTATTTT. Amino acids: CASSLEGGRPRDTQYF.

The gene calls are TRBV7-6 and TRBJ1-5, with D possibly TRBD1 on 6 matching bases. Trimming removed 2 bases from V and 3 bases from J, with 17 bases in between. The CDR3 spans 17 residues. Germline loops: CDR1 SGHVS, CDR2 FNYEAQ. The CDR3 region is CASSLRGGPAVNQPQHF. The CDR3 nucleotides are TGTGCCAGCAGCTTAAGGGGGGGGCCGGCAGTCAATCAGCCCCAGCATTTT.

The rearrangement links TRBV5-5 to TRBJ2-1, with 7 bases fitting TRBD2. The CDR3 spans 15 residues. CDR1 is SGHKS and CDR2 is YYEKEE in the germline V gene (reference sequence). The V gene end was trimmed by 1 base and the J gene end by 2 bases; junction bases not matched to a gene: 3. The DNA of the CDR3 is TGTGCCAGCAGCTTGATGGCGGGAGCCTACAATGAGCAGTTCTTC. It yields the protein CASSLMAGAYNEQFF. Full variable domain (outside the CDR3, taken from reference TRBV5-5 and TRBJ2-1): DAGVTQSPTHLIKTRGQQVTLRCSPISGHKSVSWYQQVLGQGPQFIFQYYEKEERGRGNFPDRFSARQFPNYSSELNVNALLLGDSALYLCASSLMAGAYNEQFFGPGTRLTVL.

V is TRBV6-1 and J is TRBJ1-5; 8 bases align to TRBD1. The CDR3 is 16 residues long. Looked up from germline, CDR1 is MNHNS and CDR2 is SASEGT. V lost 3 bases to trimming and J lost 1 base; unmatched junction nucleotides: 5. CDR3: CASSDRGRISNQPQHF. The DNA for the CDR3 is TGTGCCAGCAGTGACAGGGGGCGCATAAGCAATCAGCCCCAGCATTTT.

CDR3 residues: CASSMGQSLEQFF. DNA of the CDR3: TGTGCCAGTAGTATGGGACAGAGCCTTGAGCAGTTCTTC. The rearrangement uses TRBV19 and TRBJ2-1, with 7 bases lining up with TRBD1. Germline loops: CDR1 LNHDA, CDR2 SQIVND (reference sequence). The CDR3 is 13 residues long. The V segment lost 3 bases and the J segment 9 bases; nucleotides outside the gene matches: 5. The variable domain in full, completed from reference TRBV19 and TRBJ2-1, reads DGGITQSPKYLFRKEGQNVTLSCEQNLNHDAMYWYRQDPGQGLRLIYYSQIVNDFQKGDIAEGYSVSREKKESFPLTVTSAQKNPTAFYLCASSMGQSLEQFFGPGTRLTVL.

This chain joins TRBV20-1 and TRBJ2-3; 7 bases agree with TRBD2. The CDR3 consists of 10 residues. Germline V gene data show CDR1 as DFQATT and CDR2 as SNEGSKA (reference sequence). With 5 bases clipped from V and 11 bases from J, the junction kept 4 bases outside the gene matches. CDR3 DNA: TGCAGTGCTGGAAGCGGGGAGCAGTATTTT. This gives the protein CSAGSGEQYF.

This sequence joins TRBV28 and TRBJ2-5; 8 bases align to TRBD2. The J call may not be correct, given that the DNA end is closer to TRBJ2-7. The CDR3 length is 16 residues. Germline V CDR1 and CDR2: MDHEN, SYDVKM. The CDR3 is CASTGRKRELSYEQYF. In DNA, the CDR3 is TGTGCCAGCACCGGGAGAAAGCGGGAGTTATCCTACGAGCAGTACTTC.